This T cell receptor (beta chain) came from a study of shared clonotypes between healthy human individuals. CDR1 and CDR2 (germline): GTSNPN, SVGIG (reference sequence). The CDR3 spans 15 residues. Trimming took 4 bases from V and 0 from J, leaving 15 bases between them. Study conclusions and caveats: Sequencing depth was expected to influence donor clonotype sharing. For naive CD4 cells, approximately 4.7% of clonotypes were shared across a handful of donors.

For this clone: The target antigen is unknown.

The sorted-subset replicate PCRs were given around 200 ng DNA, which is some 29,000 T cell genomes. Sequencing used immunoSEQ multiplex PCR; TCRdb keeps in-frame clones, though not all of them. The table lists over a million clones, 95% to 99% of them singletons. This clonotype was sampled from a man younger than 40 in good health. The sequenced sample consisted of naive CD4+ T cells sorted from blood. Subset meaning: CD45RA+ positively selected. J is TRBJ1-1 and V is TRBV30, with D tentatively TRBD1 (6 bases). In DNA, the CDR3 is TGTGCCTGGATTTGGGGGGCGGGCATGAACACTGAAGCTTTCTTT. Its translation is CAWIWGAGMNTEAFF.